This record covers a single T cell receptor beta chain. The data were obtained in a study of technical replicates of blood from a few donors. Clones were sequenced by immunoSEQ multiplex PCR, and TCRdb holds only the in-frame ones, with some missing. The data hold tens of thousands of clones, with 95% to 98% observed a single time. The V end was cut by 4 bases, the J end by 4 bases, with 14 bases between. From germline, CDR1 is SGHNT and CDR2 YENEEA. The CDR3 loop spans 15 amino acids. Sequenced: T cells isolated from PBMCs. The receptor was derived from a human donor in good health. The rearrangement uses TRBV11-3 and TRBJ1-5; a possible D gene is TRBD1 (5 bases). CDR3 coding DNA: TGTGCCAGCAGCTCGGACATACAGTTTAATCAGCCCCAGCATTTT. Its translation: CASSSDIQFNQPQHF.